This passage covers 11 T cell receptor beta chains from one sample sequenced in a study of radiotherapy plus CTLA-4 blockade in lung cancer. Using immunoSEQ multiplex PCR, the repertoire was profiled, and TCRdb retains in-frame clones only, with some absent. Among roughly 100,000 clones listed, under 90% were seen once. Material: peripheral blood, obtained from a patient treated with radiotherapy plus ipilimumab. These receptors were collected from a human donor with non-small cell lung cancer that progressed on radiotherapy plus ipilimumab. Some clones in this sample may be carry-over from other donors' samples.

CDR3: CASIDQGALGGYTF. The CDR3 nucleotides read TGTGCCAGCATCGACCAGGGGGCCCTTGGGGGCTACACCTTC. The J gene is TRBJ1-2, the V gene TRBV7-2, with TRBD1 identical over 8 bases. Trimming took 7 bases from V and 8 from J; bases not matched to a gene: 12. There are 14 residues in the CDR3. Germline CDR1 is SGHTA and CDR2 is FQGNSA. The full variable domain, its missing parts supplied by reference TRBV7-2 and TRBJ1-2, is GAGVSQSPSNKVTEKGKDVELRCDPISGHTALYWYRQSLGQGLEFLIYFQGNSAPDKSGLPSDRFSAERTGGSVSTLTIQRTQQEDSAVYLCASIDQGALGGYTFGSGTRLTVV.

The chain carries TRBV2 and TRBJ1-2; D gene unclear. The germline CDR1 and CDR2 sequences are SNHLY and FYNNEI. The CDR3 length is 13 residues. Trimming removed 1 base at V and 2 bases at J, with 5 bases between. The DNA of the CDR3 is TGTGCCAGCAGTGAAGGGGAGAACTATGGCTACACCTTC. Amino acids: CASSEGENYGYTF.

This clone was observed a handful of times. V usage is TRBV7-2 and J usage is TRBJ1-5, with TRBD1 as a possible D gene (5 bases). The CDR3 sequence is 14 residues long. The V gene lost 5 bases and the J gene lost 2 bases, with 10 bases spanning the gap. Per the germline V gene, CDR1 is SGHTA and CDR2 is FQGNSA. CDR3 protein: CASSRGVGNQPQHF. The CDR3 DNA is TGTGCCAGCAGCAGGGGCGTAGGCAATCAGCCCCAGCATTTT.

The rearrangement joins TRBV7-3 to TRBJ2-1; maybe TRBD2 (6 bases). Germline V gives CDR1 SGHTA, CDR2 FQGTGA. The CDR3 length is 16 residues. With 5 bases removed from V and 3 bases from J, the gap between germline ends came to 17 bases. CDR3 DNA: TGTGCCAGCAGCCCCCTCGAGGGCGGGGTCTACAATGAGCAGTTCTTC. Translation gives CASSPLEGGVYNEQFF.

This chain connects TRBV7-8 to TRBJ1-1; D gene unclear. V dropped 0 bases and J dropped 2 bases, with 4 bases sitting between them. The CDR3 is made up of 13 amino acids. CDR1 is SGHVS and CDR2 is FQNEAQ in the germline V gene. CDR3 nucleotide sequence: TGTGCCAGCAGCTTAGCACTTAACACTGAAGCTTTCTTT. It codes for CASSLALNTEAFF. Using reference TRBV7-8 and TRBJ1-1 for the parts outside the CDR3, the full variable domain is GAGVSQSPRYKVAKRGQDVALRCDPISGHVSLFWYQQALGQGPEFLTYFQNEAQLDKSGLPSDRFFAERPEGSVSTLKIQRTQQEDSAVYLCASSLALNTEAFFGQGTRLTVV.

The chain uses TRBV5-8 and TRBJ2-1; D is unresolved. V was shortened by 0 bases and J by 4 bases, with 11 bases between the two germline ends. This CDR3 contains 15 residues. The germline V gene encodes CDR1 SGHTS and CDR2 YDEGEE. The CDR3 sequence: CASSLEGADYNEQFF. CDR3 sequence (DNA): TGTGCCAGCAGCTTGGAGGGCGCCGATTACAATGAGCAGTTCTTC. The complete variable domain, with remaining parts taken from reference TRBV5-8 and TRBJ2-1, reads EAGVTQSPTHLIKTRGQQATLRCSPISGHTSVYWYQQALGLGLQFLLWYDEGEERNRGNFPPRFSGRQFPNYSSELNVNALELEDSALYLCASSLEGADYNEQFFGPGTRLTVL.

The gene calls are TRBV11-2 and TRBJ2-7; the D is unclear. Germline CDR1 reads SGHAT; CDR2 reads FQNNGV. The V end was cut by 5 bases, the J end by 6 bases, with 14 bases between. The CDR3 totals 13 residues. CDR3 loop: CASSKDLLPEQYF. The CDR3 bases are TGTGCCAGCAGCAAGGACCTCTTGCCCGAGCAGTACTTC.

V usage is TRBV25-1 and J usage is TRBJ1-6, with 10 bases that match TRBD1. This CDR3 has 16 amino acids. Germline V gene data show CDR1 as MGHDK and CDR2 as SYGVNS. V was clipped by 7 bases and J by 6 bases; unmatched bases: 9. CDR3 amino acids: CASTRTRTGGNSPLHF. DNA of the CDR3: TGTGCCAGCACCAGAACCCGGACAGGGGGTAATTCACCCCTCCACTTT.

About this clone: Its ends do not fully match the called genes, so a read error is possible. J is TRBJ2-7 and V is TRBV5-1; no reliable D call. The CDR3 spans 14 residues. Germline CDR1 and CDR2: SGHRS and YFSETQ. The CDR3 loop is CASRLDVGSYEQYF. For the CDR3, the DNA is TGCGCCAGCAGGTTGGACGTTGGCTCCTACGAGCAGTACTTC. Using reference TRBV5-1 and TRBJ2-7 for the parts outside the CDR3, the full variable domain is KAGVTQTPRYLIKTRGQQVTLSCSPISGHRSVSWYQQTPGQGLQFLFEYFSETQRNKGNFPGRFSGRQFSNSRSEMNVSTLELGDSALYLCASRLDVGSYEQYFGPGTRLTVT.

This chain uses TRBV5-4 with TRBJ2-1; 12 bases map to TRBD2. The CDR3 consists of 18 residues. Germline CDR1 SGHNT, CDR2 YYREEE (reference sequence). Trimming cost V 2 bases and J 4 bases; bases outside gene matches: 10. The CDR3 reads CASSFGLAGGRRYNEQFF. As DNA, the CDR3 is TGTGCCAGCAGCTTCGGGCTAGCGGGGGGGAGGCGATACAATGAGCAGTTCTTC. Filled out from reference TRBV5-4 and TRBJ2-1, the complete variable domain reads ETGVTQSPTHLIKTRGQQVTLRCSSQSGHNTVSWYQQALGQGPQFIFQYYREEENGRGNFPPRFSGLQFPNYSSELNVNALELDDSALYLCASSFGLAGGRRYNEQFFGPGTRLTVL.

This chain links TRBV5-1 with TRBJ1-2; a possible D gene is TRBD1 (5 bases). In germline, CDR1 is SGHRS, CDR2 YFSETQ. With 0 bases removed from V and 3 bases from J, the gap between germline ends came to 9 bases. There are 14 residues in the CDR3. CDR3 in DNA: TGCGCCAGCAGCTTGGTCAGGGCGGACTATGGCTACACCTTC. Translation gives CASSLVRADYGYTF.